These 28 T cell receptor beta chains came from one sample sequenced in a study of shared clonotypes between healthy human individuals. This table comes from immunoSEQ multiplex PCR, and its TCRdb copy is limited to in-frame clones, with some not included. The sample lists over a million clones, 95% to 97% occurring once. Sequences were obtained from naive CD4+ T cells sorted from blood. Subset noted: CD45RA+ positively selected. The receptor set was obtained from a man younger than 40 in good health.

The chain has TRBV5-5 and TRBJ1-5, with D perhaps TRBD1 (5 bases). V lost 2 bases and J lost 5, with 11 bases in between. This CDR3 is 14 amino acids long. CDR1 is SGHKS and CDR2 is YYEKEE in the germline V gene (reference sequence). CDR3 bases: TGTGCCAGCAGCTTTCAGGGCCAAGATCAGCCCCAGCATTTT. Translation: CASSFQGQDQPQHF. Using reference TRBV5-5 and TRBJ1-5 for the parts outside the CDR3, the full variable domain is DAGVTQSPTHLIKTRGQQVTLRCSPISGHKSVSWYQQVLGQGPQFIFQYYEKEERGRGNFPDRFSARQFPNYSSELNVNALLLGDSALYLCASSFQGQDQPQHFGDGTRLSIL.

This rearrangement joins TRBV10-3 to TRBJ2-5, with TRBD2 matching over 9 bases. J lost 2 bases, V lost 10 bases, and 5 bases had no gene match. Germline CDR1 reads ENHRY; CDR2 reads SYGVKD. The CDR3 covers 13 residues. The CDR3 sequence is CATLAGRQETQYF. The CDR3 region has the DNA TGTGCCACCCTAGCGGGGCGACAAGAGACCCAGTACTTC.

This rearrangement joins TRBV29-1 to TRBJ2-2; D call uncertain. Germline values: CDR1 SQVTM, CDR2 ANQGSEA. The V and J ends lost 5 bases and 0 bases respectively, with 13 bases between them. The CDR3 runs to 15 residues. The CDR3 DNA is TGCAGCGTTCATTTTAGACGAGCGAACACCGGGGAGCTGTTTTTT. As protein: CSVHFRRANTGELFF.

V usage is TRBV7-9 and J usage is TRBJ1-2, with a tentative D call TRBD1 (6 bases). With 7 bases removed from V and 2 bases from J, the gap between germline ends came to 14 bases. The CDR3 loop spans 14 amino acids. Germline V gives CDR1 SEHNR, CDR2 FQNEAQ (reference sequence). CDR3 in amino acids: CASTRGAVNYGYTF. The CDR3 bases are TGTGCCAGCACTAGGGGGGCTGTGAACTATGGCTACACCTTC.

The chain combines TRBV5-1 with TRBJ1-5, with 7 bases matching TRBD1. The germline V gene has CDR1 SGHRS and CDR2 YFSETQ. The CDR3 is made up of 14 amino acids. V lost 3 bases and J lost 5; bases outside the gene matches: 5. CDR3 region: CASSCKDRDQPQHF. The CDR3 DNA reads TGCGCCAGCAGCTGTAAAGACAGGGATCAGCCCCAGCATTTT.

This chain connects TRBV28 to TRBJ2-7, with no clear D. Trimming cost V 6 bases and J 4 bases, with 10 bases left between them. The V gene's germline CDR1 is MDHEN and CDR2 SYDVKM. CDR3 length: 12 residues. CDR3 sequence: CASSLPNYEQYF. The CDR3 DNA is TGTGCCAGCAGCCTCCCCAATTACGAGCAGTACTTC. Combining the CDR3 with reference TRBV28 and TRBJ2-7 gives the whole variable domain DVKVTQSSRYLVKRTGEKVFLECVQDMDHENMFWYRQDPGLGLRLIYFSYDVKMKEKGDIPEGYSVSREKKERFSLILESASTNQTSMYLCASSLPNYEQYFGPGTRLTVT.

The rearrangement joins TRBV27 to TRBJ2-1; D is undetermined. V was cut by 0 bases and J by 12 bases, with 6 bases left in between. CDR1 and CDR2 from the germline V gene are MNHEY and SMNVEV (reference sequence). This CDR3 comprises 11 residues. CDR3 in amino acids: CASSLSSVQFF. CDR3 nucleotide sequence: TGTGCCAGCAGTTTATCGAGTGTGCAGTTCTTC.

The rearrangement links TRBV5-5 to TRBJ2-3; D is uncertain. The germline V gene has CDR1 SGHKS and CDR2 YYEKEE (reference sequence). The CDR3 covers 11 residues. The V and J ends lost 8 bases and 2 bases respectively, with 6 bases between them. The CDR3 protein is CASSYTDTQYF. In nucleotides, the CDR3 is TGTGCCAGTTCTTACACAGATACGCAGTATTTT.

The chain joins TRBV9 to TRBJ2-3; D might be TRBD2 (5 bases). CDR1 is SGDLS, CDR2 YYNGEE, per germline. This CDR3 has 15 residues. Between the trimmed V and J ends, which lost 9 bases and 0 bases, there was a span of 17 bases. CDR3 coding DNA: TGTGCCACCACGGAAATTGGGAGTAGCACAGATACGCAGTATTTT. Translated, it gives CATTEIGSSTDTQYF.

The J gene is TRBJ2-1, the V gene TRBV11-3; 8 bases fit TRBD2. This CDR3 has 15 residues. J gave up 9 bases and V 0 bases, and 7 bases lay outside the gene matches. Per germline, CDR1 SGHNT and CDR2 YENEEA. CDR3 region: CASSLDSGTQGEQFF. As DNA, the CDR3 is TGTGCCAGCAGCTTAGATAGCGGGACGCAGGGTGAGCAGTTCTTC.

The V gene is TRBV5-5, the J gene TRBJ2-1; 7 bases fit TRBD2. V gave up 5 bases and J gave up 4 bases; unmatched junction bases: 12. Per the germline V gene, CDR1 is SGHKS and CDR2 is YYEKEE (reference sequence). The CDR3 has 16 residues. CDR3 region: CASRPLPSGPYNEQFF. In DNA form, the CDR3 reads TGTGCCAGCAGACCCTTGCCTAGCGGCCCTTACAATGAGCAGTTCTTC.

This chain connects TRBV6-1 to TRBJ2-3; 7 bases align to TRBD1. CDR3 length: 14 amino acids. V shed 6 bases and J 6 bases; nucleotides not matched to a gene: 9. CDR1 is MNHNS and CDR2 is SASEGT in the germline V gene. Written as DNA, the CDR3 is TGTGCCAGCAGGCAGACAGGGACGTCCGATACGCAGTATTTT. Residues: CASRQTGTSDTQYF.

V gene TRBV14 combines with J gene TRBJ2-5; 7 bases agree with TRBD1. The ends lost 3 bases at V and 3 bases at J; junction bases unmatched: 4. Germline V gene sequence: CDR1 SGHDN, CDR2 FVKESK. The CDR3 consists of 14 residues. This chain's CDR3 is CASSQWQGEETQYF. As DNA, the CDR3 is TGTGCCAGCAGCCAGTGGCAGGGGGAAGAGACCCAGTACTTC.

The genes are TRBV2 and TRBJ2-3; D may be TRBD1 or TRBD2 (5 bases each). V was clipped by 8 bases and J by 2 bases, with 11 bases between them. From germline, CDR1 is SNHLY and CDR2 FYNNEI. The CDR3 has 13 amino acids. The CDR3 coding sequence is TGTGCCAGCGGGGCAGGGACCACAGATACGCAGTATTTT. The encoded protein is CASGAGTTDTQYF.

On this clone itself: This same CDR3 is encoded by further DNA sequences in the sample. The J gene is TRBJ2-7, the V gene TRBV5-1, with 7 bases matching TRBD1. V gave up 0 bases and J gave up 3 bases; unmatched junction bases: 9. The CDR3 has 16 residues. Per germline, CDR1 SGHRS and CDR2 YFSETQ. CDR3: CASSLARTGVFYEQYF. The CDR3 nucleotides are TGCGCCAGCAGCTTGGCCCGAACAGGGGTTTTCTACGAGCAGTACTTC.

The gene calls are TRBV28 and TRBJ1-3; TRBD1 might be the D (6 bases). Germline CDR1 and CDR2: MDHEN and SYDVKM. The germline V and J ends were trimmed by 1 base and 1 base, with 8 bases remaining between them. The CDR3 is 15 residues long. The CDR3: CASSLSGVSGNTIYF. The DNA for the CDR3 is TGTGCCAGCAGTTTATCAGGGGTTTCTGGAAACACCATATATTTT. Based on the CDR3 plus reference TRBV28 and TRBJ1-3, the full variable domain is DVKVTQSSRYLVKRTGEKVFLECVQDMDHENMFWYRQDPGLGLRLIYFSYDVKMKEKGDIPEGYSVSREKKERFSLILESASTNQTSMYLCASSLSGVSGNTIYFGEGSWLTVV.

The V and J genes are TRBV7-2 and TRBJ2-5; no reliable D call. Looked up from germline, CDR1 is SGHTA and CDR2 is FQGNSA. V lost 5 bases and J lost 4, with 11 bases in between. There are 13 residues in the CDR3. CDR3 sequence reads: CASSQHHRETQYF. In DNA form, the CDR3 reads TGTGCCAGCAGCCAGCACCACCGAGAGACCCAGTACTTC.

V and J are TRBV5-6 and TRBJ2-5; D gene uncertain. The CDR3 runs to 14 residues. Between the trimmed V and J ends, which lost 0 bases and 5 bases, there was a span of 11 bases. Germline CDR1 is SGHDT and CDR2 is YYEEEE. The CDR3: CASSLVRERETQYF. The CDR3 DNA reads as TGTGCCAGCAGCTTGGTGCGAGAACGGGAGACCCAGTACTTC.

The rearrangement joins TRBV11-2 to TRBJ2-5; TRBD2 matches 9 bases. V gave up 3 bases and J gave up 5 bases; unmatched junction bases: 16. This CDR3 has 18 amino acids. Looked up from germline, CDR1 is SGHAT and CDR2 is FQNNGV. The CDR3 nucleotides read TGTGCCAGCAGCTTTGGGACTAGCCCTTCATCAGGGCGCGAGACCCAGTACTTC. Translating gives CASSFGTSPSSGRETQYF. Full variable domain (missing parts from reference TRBV11-2 and TRBJ2-5): EAGVAQSPRYKIIEKRQSVAFWCNPISGHATLYWYQQILGQGPKLLIQFQNNGVVDDSQLPKDRFSAERLKGVDSTLKIQPAKLEDSAVYLCASSFGTSPSSGRETQYFGPGTRLLVL.

V is TRBV5-1 and J is TRBJ1-5; D remains unclear. Trimming removed 4 bases at V and 6 bases at J, with 11 bases between. Germline-derived CDR1 and CDR2 are SGHRS and YFSETQ. There are 13 residues in the CDR3. This CDR3 reads CASSAGDAQPQHF. The CDR3 coding sequence is TGCGCCAGCAGCGCCGGGGATGCTCAGCCCCAGCATTTT.

The rearrangement uses TRBV5-1 and TRBJ2-5, with D unresolved. The CDR3 covers 15 residues. Germline assignment: CDR1 SGHRS and CDR2 YFSETQ. V lost 1 base, J lost 2 bases, and 12 bases lay in between. This CDR3 reads CASSLYQPRQETQYF. The CDR3 nucleotides read TGCGCCAGCAGCTTGTACCAGCCTAGACAAGAGACCCAGTACTTC.

The chain joins TRBV28 to TRBJ1-2; D is ambiguous. V was clipped by 2 bases and J by 8 bases, with 6 bases between them. The CDR3 has 11 residues. The germline gives CDR1 MDHEN, CDR2 SYDVKM. CDR3 DNA: TGTGCCAGCAGTTTAGTGGGGGGCTACACCTTC. As protein: CASSLVGGYTF.

This chain joins TRBV5-1 and TRBJ1-5; 10 nucleotides align to TRBD1. The germline CDR1 and CDR2 sequences are SGHRS and YFSETQ. This CDR3 contains 15 residues. Losses at the gene ends were 2 bases for V and 2 bases for J; bases not matched to a gene: 1. The CDR3 reads CASSFGTGGNQPQHF. The CDR3 DNA sequence: TGCGCCAGCAGCTTCGGGACAGGGGGCAATCAGCCCCAGCATTTT.

The sample holds one count of this clone. The V gene is TRBV7-2, the J gene TRBJ2-3; 14 bases fit TRBD2. The CDR3 loop spans 17 amino acids. The V gene's germline CDR1 is SGHTA and CDR2 FQGNSA. With 5 bases clipped from V and 3 bases from J, the junction kept 7 bases outside the gene matches. The CDR3 reads CASSQTRLAGGTDTQYF. The DNA for the CDR3 is TGTGCCAGCAGCCAGACCCGACTAGCGGGAGGGACAGATACGCAGTATTTT.

The CDR3 coding sequence is TGCGCCAGCCAGCTAGGGGAGTCAAGAAATGAAAAACTGTTTTTT. Its translation is CASQLGESRNEKLFF. The V and J genes are TRBV4-1 and TRBJ1-4; D perhaps matches TRBD1 (5 bases). The CDR3 extends over 15 amino acids. From germline, CDR1 is MGHRA and CDR2 YSYEKL. V was clipped by 8 bases and J by 5 bases, with 18 bases between them.

This sequence joins TRBV5-1 and TRBJ2-1, with a possible D match to TRBD2 (6 bases). V was cut by 4 bases and J by 7 bases, with 15 bases left in between. Germline-derived CDR1 and CDR2 are SGHRS and YFSETQ. The CDR3 totals 14 residues. CDR3 DNA: TGCGCCAGCAGCCCCATTTCGGCGGGAAATGAGCAGTTCTTC. Residues: CASSPISAGNEQFF.

Written as DNA, the CDR3 is TGTGCCAGCACACTGAGGGGCGGGAATATGAACAATGAGCAGTTCTTC. This sequence encodes CASTLRGGNMNNEQFF. The gene calls are TRBV9 and TRBJ2-1; D is possibly TRBD2 (6 bases). V gave up 6 bases and J gave up 5 bases, with 21 bases separating them. CDR1 SGDLS and CDR2 YYNGEE come from the germline V gene. CDR3 size: 16 residues. The variable domain in full, completed from reference TRBV9 and TRBJ2-1, reads DSGVTQTPKHLITATGQRVTLRCSPRSGDLSVYWYQQSLDQGLQFLIQYYNGEERAKGNILERFSAQQFPDLHSELNLSSLELGDSALYFCASTLRGGNMNNEQFFGPGTRLTVL.

The CDR3 DNA sequence: TGTGCCAGCAGCTTAAGTTCACAGGGTTATACAGATACGCAGTATTTT. Its protein is CASSLSSQGYTDTQYF. The rearrangement uses TRBV7-2 and TRBJ2-3; D might be TRBD1 (6 bases). CDR1 is SGHTA and CDR2 is FQGNSA in the germline V gene. V gave up 2 bases and J gave up 3 bases, with 15 bases separating them. The CDR3 length is 16 residues. Complete variable domain (other parts from reference TRBV7-2 and TRBJ2-3): GAGVSQSPSNKVTEKGKDVELRCDPISGHTALYWYRQSLGQGLEFLIYFQGNSAPDKSGLPSDRFSAERTGGSVSTLTIQRTQQEDSAVYLCASSLSSQGYTDTQYFGPGTRLTVL.